The 22 T cell receptor beta chains below all came from one sample that was sequenced in a study of vaccination and CD4 T cells after COVID-19. Treatment denoted: roughly ten-day PBMC culture with coronavirus spike peptide pools or control peptides (ViraFEST assay). These receptors' antigens are unknown. Oncomine TCR Beta short-read sequencing was applied to DNA from cultured CD4+ T cells. MiXCR, run by TCRdb on the PCR reads, gives a single entry per CDR3 protein. This table has roughly 3,000 distinct CDR3 sequences, about 33% appearing once. Sequences were obtained from CD4+ T cells from blood, cultured in vitro. The receptor source for this set is a human donor who had recovered from COVID-19.

This clonotype was seen only a few times. The rearrangement uses TRBV6-1 and TRBJ1-2, with D perhaps matching TRBD1 (6 bases). The germline gives CDR1 MNHNS, CDR2 SASEGT. The length of the CDR3 is 11 residues. V gave up 4 bases and J gave up 8 bases, with 8 bases separating them. CDR3 DNA: TGTGCCAGCAGTGCTCAGGGGGGCTACACCTTC. Protein product: CASSAQGGYTF.

By share of the sample, this clonotype is medium-sized. The CDR3 sequence: CASRDWTDDYGYTF. Here the CDR3 DNA reads TGCGCCAGCAGGGATTGGACAGACGACTATGGCTACACCTTC. The V call is TRBV10-2, the J call TRBJ1-2; D possibly corresponds to TRBD1 (6 bases). Germline V gene sequence: CDR1 WSHSY, CDR2 SAAADI. V dropped 6 bases and J dropped 3 bases, with 14 bases sitting between them. The CDR3 covers 14 residues.

This clonotype is judged medium-sized. This rearrangement joins TRBV20-1 to TRBJ2-5, with D possibly TRBD1 on 6 matching bases. Trimming left V 6 bases short and J 1 base short, with 15 bases between. This CDR3 region has 14 residues. Per the germline V gene, CDR1 is DFQATT and CDR2 is SNEGSKA (reference sequence). The CDR3 protein is CSATGQGSQETQYF. The DNA of the CDR3 is TGCAGTGCCACCGGGCAGGGGTCCCAAGAGACCCAGTACTTC.

The rearrangement joins TRBV30 to TRBJ2-7; D is unresolved. In germline, CDR1 is GTSNPN, CDR2 SVGIG (reference sequence). Trimming removed 2 bases at V and 2 bases at J, with 7 bases between. The CDR3 consists of 12 residues. The CDR3 region is CAWSPIPYEQYF. In nucleotides, the CDR3 is TGTGCCTGGAGTCCGATACCCTACGAGCAGTACTTC.

The chain has TRBV11-2 and TRBJ1-1; D may be TRBD1 (6 bases). V was pared by 6 bases and J by 0 bases, with 11 bases between. The CDR3 consists of 14 residues. The germline CDR1 and CDR2 sequences are SGHAT and FQNNGV. CDR3 amino acids: CASRGDTMNTEAFF. DNA of the CDR3: TGTGCCAGCAGGGGGGACACAATGAACACTGAAGCTTTCTTT.

This clonotype was picked up a small number of times. The chain has TRBV12-3 or TRBV12-4 and TRBJ2-5; no clear D. V was cut by 6 bases and J by 3 bases, with 8 bases left in between. The CDR3 length is 12 residues. The CDR3 protein is CASSLREETQYF. DNA for the CDR3: TGTGCCAGCAGCCTCAGAGAAGAGACCCAGTACTTC.

Judged by abundance, this clonotype is medium-sized. V usage is TRBV25-1 and J usage is TRBJ1-1; 9 positions agree with TRBD1. The CDR3 consists of 15 residues. CDR1 MGHDK and CDR2 SYGVNS come from the germline V gene. The J segment lost 6 bases and the V segment lost 3 bases, leaving 8 bases of the junction unmatched. CDR3 in DNA: TGTGCCAGCAGTGATATCGACAGGGGGAAATCTGAAGCTTTCTTT. Its protein is CASSDIDRGKSEAFF.

V gene TRBV5-1 combines with J gene TRBJ2-7; no clear D. Trimming stripped 0 bases from V and 2 bases from J, with 6 bases between. The CDR3 has 13 residues. The germline V gene has CDR1 SGHRS and CDR2 YFSETQ. CDR3 coding DNA: TGCGCCAGCAGCTTGGACGGAACCTACGAGCAGTACTTC. It translates to CASSLDGTYEQYF.

V usage is TRBV6-4 and J usage is TRBJ2-2; D not certain. The V gene lost 6 bases and the J gene lost 0 bases, with 8 bases spanning the gap. The CDR3 has 14 residues. The germline V gene has CDR1 MRHNA and CDR2 SNTAGT. The CDR3 nucleotides are TGTGCCAGCAGCTATAGCACGAACACCGGGGAGCTGTTTTTT. It translates to CASSYSTNTGELFF.

The chain has TRBV15 and TRBJ2-2; no definite D call. Trimming pared 1 base from V and 4 bases from J, leaving 10 bases between. The CDR3 consists of 15 residues. CDR1 is LNHNV, CDR2 YYDKDF, per germline (reference sequence). The CDR3 sequence: CATSRGRPGTGELFF. The CDR3 DNA sequence: TGTGCCACCAGCAGAGGCAGGCCGGGCACCGGGGAGCTGTTTTTT. The full variable domain, its missing parts supplied by reference TRBV15 and TRBJ2-2, is DAMVIQNPRYQVTQFGKPVTLSCSQTLNHNVMYWYQQKSSQAPKLLFHYYDKDFNNEADTPDNFQSRRPNTSFCFLDIRSPGLGDTAMYLCATSRGRPGTGELFFGEGSRLTVL.

The chain links TRBV3-1 to TRBJ1-2, with 9 positions matching TRBD1. Germline V CDR1 and CDR2: LGHDT, YNNKEL (reference sequence). Losses at the gene ends were 5 bases for V and 4 bases for J; bases not matched to a gene: 5. This CDR3 spans 14 amino acids. CDR3 loop: CASSSDRGLYGYTF. CDR3 nucleotides: TGTGCCAGCAGCTCGGACAGGGGACTCTATGGCTACACCTTC.

The chain is built from TRBV6-1 and TRBJ2-1; 8 positions agree with TRBD2. Germline-derived CDR1 and CDR2 are MNHNS and SASEGT. This CDR3 spans 13 amino acids. With 3 bases clipped from V and 8 bases from J, the junction kept 3 bases outside the gene matches. The CDR3 here is CASSDGGAHEQFF. The CDR3 bases are TGTGCCAGCAGTGACGGGGGGGCTCATGAGCAGTTCTTC.

This clonotype is large within its sample. The J gene is TRBJ1-1, the V gene TRBV6-5; possibly TRBD1 for D (5 bases). The V gene's germline CDR1 is MNHEY and CDR2 SVGAGI. Trimming left V 2 bases short and J 5 bases short, with 6 bases between. This CDR3 spans 12 amino acids. The CDR3 region is CASSYGGTEAFF. The CDR3, as DNA: TGTGCCAGCAGTTACGGGGGGACTGAAGCTTTCTTT.

The chain couples TRBV12-3 or TRBV12-4 to TRBJ2-1; D possibly corresponds to TRBD2 (5 bases). Trimming left V 0 bases short and J 0 bases short, with 9 bases between. The CDR3 consists of 16 residues. CDR3 residues: CASSLARRSSYNEQFF. The CDR3 bases are TGTGCCAGCAGTTTAGCGCGGAGGAGCTCCTACAATGAGCAGTTCTTC.

The chain links TRBV10-1 to TRBJ2-5; no clear D. The germline gives CDR1 WNHNN, CDR2 SYGVQD (reference sequence). V dropped 2 bases and J dropped 5 bases, with 9 bases sitting between them. This CDR3 spans 13 amino acids. The CDR3 is CASSEGNRETQYF. The CDR3 nucleotides read TGCGCCAGCAGTGAGGGGAATCGGGAGACCCAGTACTTC.

This clonotype was counted only a few times. The rearrangement links TRBV10-3 to TRBJ2-5; D not resolved. The CDR3 length is 14 residues. The V gene's germline CDR1 is ENHRY and CDR2 SYGVKD. Trimming shortened V by 5 bases and J by 1 base, and 11 bases separated the two germline ends. Here the CDR3 reads CAISSDILQETQYF. CDR3 bases: TGTGCCATCAGTTCTGACATTCTCCAAGAGACCCAGTACTTC.

The chain has TRBV6-1 and TRBJ1-1, with no clear D. The CDR3 sequence is 15 residues long. Germline V gene sequence: CDR1 MNHNS, CDR2 SASEGT. V lost 5 bases, J lost 0 bases, and 13 bases lay in between. The CDR3 DNA is TGTGCCAGCAGTCCTCGTGGCGGGATGAACACTGAAGCTTTCTTT. Protein: CASSPRGGMNTEAFF.

Sample share makes this clonotype medium-sized. The chain has TRBV6-5 and TRBJ2-1, with 14 bases matching TRBD2. Germline V gene lookup returns CDR1 MNHEY and CDR2 SVGAGI. The CDR3 consists of 20 residues. The V and J ends lost 3 bases and 0 bases, in that order; junction bases with no gene match: 10. In nucleotides, the CDR3 is TGTGCCAGCAGTTATGCCGGGACTAGCGGGGGCCTGAGCTCCTACAATGAGCAGTTCTTC. Residues: CASSYAGTSGGLSSYNEQFF.

As for this clonotype: A far larger clone is one base from this, pointing to a likely read error. CDR3 residues: CASTLSGYNTGGLFF. CDR3 bases: TGTGCCAGCACCCTGAGCGGGTACAACACCGGGGGGCTGTTTTTT. This chain connects TRBV11-2 to TRBJ2-2; D perhaps matches TRBD2 (6 bases). The CDR3 contains 15 residues. Germline CDR1 is SGHAT and CDR2 is FQNNGV.

V gene TRBV2 combines with J gene TRBJ1-5; D gene unclear. From germline, CDR1 is SNHLY and CDR2 FYNNEI. Trimming shortened V by 6 bases and J by 2 bases, and 20 bases separated the two germline ends. The CDR3 covers 17 residues. CDR3 sequence (DNA): TGTGCCAGCAGCTCTGCTCCGGGCCACGGAGGCAATCAGCCCCAGCATTTT. This sequence encodes CASSSAPGHGGNQPQHF.

The gene calls are TRBV2 and TRBJ2-2, with no clear D. V was trimmed by 8 bases and J by 6 bases, leaving 16 bases between them. CDR1 and CDR2 from the germline V gene are SNHLY and FYNNEI. This CDR3 has 14 amino acids. CDR3 nucleotides: TGTGCCAGCGTTCCAATAGGTCATTCCGGGGAGCTGTTTTTT. It specifies CASVPIGHSGELFF.

The chain links TRBV5-1 to TRBJ2-2; the match to TRBD1 covers 7 bases. Trimming cost V 3 bases and J 4 bases; bases outside gene matches: 6. This CDR3 is 15 amino acids long. CDR1 and CDR2 from the germline V gene are SGHRS and YFSETQ. The CDR3 loop is CASSSDRVGTGELFF. DNA of the CDR3: TGCGCCAGCAGCTCCGACAGGGTTGGCACCGGGGAGCTGTTTTTT.